This T cell receptor (beta chain) was profiled in a study of blood T cell repertoires in COVID-19. CDR1 and CDR2 from the germline V gene are SGHTA and FQGTGA. V dropped 2 bases and J dropped 0 bases, with 10 bases sitting between them. The length of the CDR3 is 15 residues. Enrolled through a virtual design, the participants were between 18 and 89 years of age and came from around 25 US areas. Only in-frame clones appear in the TCRdb table, and some are missing; sequencing was by immunoSEQ multiplex PCR. The profile covers some 170,000 clones, with roughly nine tenths appearing a single time and over 0.95% taken by the ten largest.

The receptor was derived from a human donor with acute COVID-19. The donor label of this sample is uncertain. Sequencing was carried out using PBMCs or T cells enriched from blood (not recorded which). The gene calls are TRBV7-3 and TRBJ1-1; no clear D. The CDR3 DNA is TGTGCCAGCAGCTTAGTCGGTGTGATGAACACTGAAGCTTTCTTT. Translation gives CASSLVGVMNTEAFF.